This T cell receptor beta chain was retrieved from a study of blood T cell repertoires in COVID-19. Study-wide context: Spain, Italy and the United States supplied samples that represented acute and convalescent COVID-19. In each case, the material was cDNA or gDNA derived from T cells, B-cell-depleted T cells, or PBMCs.

The V end was cut by 5 bases, the J end by 5 bases, with 15 bases between. Germline CDR1 reads SGHNT; CDR2 reads YENEEA. CDR3 size: 14 residues. Authors' analysis steps: Reference gene primer amplification gave estimated nucleated cell counts. Method: immunoSEQ multiplex PCR; TCRdb's copy keeps in-frame clones and lacks some. V and J calls and clone size are copied from that table; D and trimming were computed from the DNA. Of a few hundred thousand clones in the sample, about 91% are singletons; the top ten hold 0.95% to 1.5%. This TCR was recovered from a woman between 40 and 55 years old with acute COVID-19. Input material: PBMCs or T cells enriched from blood (not recorded which). The gene calls are TRBV11-3 and TRBJ2-5, with a possible D match to TRBD2 (5 bases). The CDR3 bases are TGTGCCAGCAGCCCCCCGGCTAGCCAGGAGACCCAGTACTTC. Its translation: CASSPPASQETQYF.